The 15 T cell receptor beta chains presented below share a single source sample, sequenced in a study of T cells in Graves' hyperthyroidism and ophthalmopathy. It was RNA transcripts that yielded the amplified TCR beta CDR3 regions. First-round RT-PCR targeting the TCR CDR3 was performed with the HTBI primer set. MiXCR, applied by TCRdb to the multiplex PCR reads, yields one record per CDR3 protein. The sample includes under 300,000 distinct CDR3 sequences, 20% to 25% of them seen just once. Source material: blood. The receptor set was obtained from a man aged 25-45 years with Graves' ophthalmopathy.

This clonotype was detected only a few times. The J gene is TRBJ2-3, the V gene TRBV4-1; 11 bases match TRBD2. The germline V gene has CDR1 MGHRA and CDR2 YSYEKL. Trimming at V came to 5 bases and at J to 1 base, leaving 5 bases not matched to a gene. This CDR3 contains 16 residues. The CDR3 loop is CASSKGTSGGTDTQYF. CDR3 DNA: TGCGCCAGCAGCAAAGGGACTAGCGGTGGCACAGATACGCAGTATTTT.

V and J are TRBV28 and TRBJ2-2; possibly TRBD1 for D (7 bases). CDR1 MDHEN and CDR2 SYDVKM come from the germline V gene. With 4 bases removed from V and 7 bases from J, the gap between germline ends came to 13 bases. This CDR3 region has 14 residues. Here the CDR3 DNA reads TGTGCCAGCAGTTCACCAGGGGGAGGCGGGGAGCTGTTTTTT. This gives the protein CASSSPGGGGELFF.

V usage is TRBV20-1 and J usage is TRBJ1-2; D perhaps matches TRBD1 (5 bases). CDR3 length: 13 residues. V was cut by 2 bases and J by 6 bases, with 13 bases left in between. Germline CDR1 reads DFQATT; CDR2 reads SNEGSKA (reference sequence). CDR3 DNA sequence: TGCAGTGCTAGACAGGGTAGCACAAATGGCTACACCTTC. Translation gives CSARQGSTNGYTF.

The V gene is TRBV20-1, the J gene TRBJ2-7; 8 bases are a match to TRBD2. Germline values: CDR1 DFQATT, CDR2 SNEGSKA (reference sequence). After removal of 1 base from V and 1 base from J, the junction contained 9 bases not matched to a gene. The CDR3 covers 16 residues. CDR3 sequence: CSARGAGTRTSYEQYF. The CDR3 region has the DNA TGCAGTGCTAGAGGGGCCGGGACTAGAACTTCCTACGAGCAGTACTTC.

This rearrangement joins TRBV3-1 to TRBJ2-1; D remains unclear. V lost 4 bases to trimming and J lost 0 bases, with 10 bases between them. Germline values: CDR1 LGHDT, CDR2 YNNKEL (reference sequence). CDR3 size: 15 residues. CDR3 coding DNA: TGTGCCAGCAGCCGCGCCTCGGCCTCCTACAATGAGCAGTTCTTC. It specifies CASSRASASYNEQFF.

This clonotype has only a few counts. The rearrangement joins TRBV18 to TRBJ2-7, with a weak D call TRBD2 (6 bases). The CDR3 extends over 13 amino acids. Looked up from germline, CDR1 is KGHSH and CDR2 is LQKENI. The V and J ends lost 0 bases and 7 bases respectively, with 10 bases between them. As DNA, the CDR3 is TGTGCCAGCTCACCACCGACCGGAGGGGAGCAGTACTTC. Translating gives CASSPPTGGEQYF.

This clonotype was recorded many times. The genes are TRBV3-1 and TRBJ1-1; D is unresolved. Germline loops: CDR1 LGHDT, CDR2 YNNKEL (reference sequence). V dropped 5 bases and J dropped 4 bases, with 14 bases sitting between them. This CDR3 contains 14 residues. The CDR3 DNA follows: TGTGCCAGCAGCTGGAGTGGATCCCTCACTGAAGCTTTCTTT. Protein product: CASSWSGSLTEAFF. The complete variable domain, with remaining parts taken from reference TRBV3-1 and TRBJ1-1, reads DTAVSQTPKYLVTQMGNDKSIKCEQNLGHDTMYWYKQDSKKFLKIMFSYNNKELIINETVPNRFSPKSPDKAHLNLHINSLELGDSAVYFCASSWSGSLTEAFFGQGTRLTVV.

The V and J genes are TRBV6-2 or TRBV6-3 and TRBJ1-5, with D unclear. The germline V and J ends were trimmed by 7 bases and 4 bases, with 17 bases remaining between them. Germline CDR1 reads MNHEY; CDR2 reads SVGEGT. The CDR3 sequence is 15 residues long. The CDR3 nucleotides are TGTGCCAGCACACCGGCGGGCAGTACAAATCAGCCCCAGCATTTT. Its protein product is CASTPAGSTNQPQHF.

At least ten counts were recorded for this clonotype. V and J are TRBV2 and TRBJ2-1; 8 bases match TRBD1. This CDR3 is 14 amino acids long. V lost 2 bases and J lost 7; bases outside the gene matches: 4. In germline, CDR1 is SNHLY, CDR2 FYNNEI. This CDR3 reads CASSEQGALNEQFF. The CDR3 DNA sequence: TGTGCCAGCAGTGAACAGGGGGCATTAAATGAGCAGTTCTTC. The complete variable domain, with remaining parts taken from reference TRBV2 and TRBJ2-1, reads EPEVTQTPSHQVTQMGQEVILRCVPISNHLYFYWYRQILGQKVEFLVSFYNNEISEKSEIFDDQFSVERPDGSNFTLKIRSTKLEDSAMYFCASSEQGALNEQFFGPGTRLTVL.

This clonotype came up a few times. This chain connects TRBV6-1 to TRBJ2-7; 9 nucleotides align to TRBD1. Germline CDR1 is MNHNS and CDR2 is SASEGT. The J segment lost 6 bases and the V segment lost 5 bases, leaving 5 bases of the junction unmatched. The CDR3 loop spans 13 amino acids. CDR3 sequence: CASSLTGGGEQYF. CDR3 nucleotides: TGTGCCAGCAGTTTGACAGGGGGGGGCGAGCAGTACTTC.

This clonotype was counted many times. This chain connects TRBV27 to TRBJ2-7; D unclear. The germline CDR1 and CDR2 sequences are MNHEY and SMNVEV (reference sequence). V was trimmed by 1 base and J by 3 bases, leaving 13 bases between them. This CDR3 has 15 amino acids. The CDR3 DNA follows: TGTGCCAGCAGTTTATTTCGCCCAGGAGTCTACGAGCAGTACTTC. As protein: CASSLFRPGVYEQYF.

This sequence joins TRBV3-1 and TRBJ2-3; no reliable D call. Germline V gene lookup returns CDR1 LGHDT and CDR2 YNNKEL (reference sequence). This CDR3 is built from 17 residues. V lost 6 bases to trimming and J lost 0 bases, with 19 bases between them. CDR3 sequence: CASSYSVYTSSTDTQYF. The CDR3 nucleotides read TGTGCCAGCAGTTACTCGGTGTACACCTCAAGCACAGATACGCAGTATTTT.

The chain has TRBV12-3 or TRBV12-4 and TRBJ2-2; D remains ambiguous. V lost 3 bases to trimming and J lost 7 bases, with 9 bases between them. The CDR3 is made up of 13 amino acids. CDR3 in DNA: TGTGCCAGCAGTTTTCGCGAGTTCGGGGAGCTGTTTTTT. Protein: CASSFREFGELFF.

This clonotype was picked up many times. The chain uses TRBV11-3 and TRBJ2-7; D could derive from TRBD1 or TRBD2 (5 bases each). The CDR3 sequence is 13 residues long. V lost 8 bases, J lost 7 bases, and 18 bases lay in between. Looked up from germline, CDR1 is SGHNT and CDR2 is YENEEA. CDR3 loop: CASAQGNWREQYF. The CDR3 region has the DNA TGTGCCAGCGCCCAGGGAAACTGGAGGGAGCAGTACTTC.

This clonotype came up a few times. The V call is TRBV6-1, the J call TRBJ2-7; 7 bases map to TRBD1. CDR1 is MNHNS, CDR2 SASEGT, per germline. Trimming cost V 5 bases and J 5 bases; bases outside gene matches: 6. CDR3 length equals 13 residues. The CDR3 here is CASSRDSRNEQYF. In DNA, the CDR3 is TGTGCCAGCAGTCGGGACAGTCGTAACGAGCAGTACTTC.